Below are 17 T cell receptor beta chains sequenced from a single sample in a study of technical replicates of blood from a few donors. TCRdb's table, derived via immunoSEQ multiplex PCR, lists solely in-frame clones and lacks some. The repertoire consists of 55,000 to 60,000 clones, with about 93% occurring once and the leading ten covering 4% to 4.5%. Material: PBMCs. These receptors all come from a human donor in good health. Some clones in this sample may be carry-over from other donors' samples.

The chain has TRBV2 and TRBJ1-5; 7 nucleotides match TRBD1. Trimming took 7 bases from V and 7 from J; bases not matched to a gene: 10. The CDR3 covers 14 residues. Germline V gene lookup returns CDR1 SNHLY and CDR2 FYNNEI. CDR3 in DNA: TGTGCCAGCAAAGGGACAGCGAGGGGACAGCCCCAGCATTTT. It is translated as CASKGTARGQPQHF. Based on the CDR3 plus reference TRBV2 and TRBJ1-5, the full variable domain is EPEVTQTPSHQVTQMGQEVILRCVPISNHLYFYWYRQILGQKVEFLVSFYNNEISEKSEIFDDQFSVERPDGSNFTLKIRSTKLEDSAMYFCASKGTARGQPQHFGDGTRLSIL.

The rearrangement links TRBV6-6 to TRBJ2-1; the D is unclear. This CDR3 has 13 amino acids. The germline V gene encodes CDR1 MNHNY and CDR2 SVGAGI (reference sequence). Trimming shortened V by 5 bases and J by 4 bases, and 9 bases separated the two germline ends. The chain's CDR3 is CASSAVLYNEQFF. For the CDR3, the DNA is TGTGCCAGCAGTGCGGTCCTTTACAATGAGCAGTTCTTC.

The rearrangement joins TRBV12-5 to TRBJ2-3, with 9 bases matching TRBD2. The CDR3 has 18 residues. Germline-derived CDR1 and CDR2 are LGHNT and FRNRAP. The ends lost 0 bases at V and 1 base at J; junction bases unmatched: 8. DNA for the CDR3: TGTGCTAGTGGTTTGGTGTTTTTAGCGGGGGAACGCACAGATACGCAGTATTTT. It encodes CASGLVFLAGERTDTQYF.

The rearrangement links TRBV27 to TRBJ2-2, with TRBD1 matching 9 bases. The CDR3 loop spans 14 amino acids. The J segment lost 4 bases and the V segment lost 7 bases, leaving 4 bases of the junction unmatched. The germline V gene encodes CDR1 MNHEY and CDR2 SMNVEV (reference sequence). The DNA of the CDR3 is TGTGCCAGCATGGGACAGGGACGCACCGGGGAGCTGTTTTTT. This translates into CASMGQGRTGELFF.

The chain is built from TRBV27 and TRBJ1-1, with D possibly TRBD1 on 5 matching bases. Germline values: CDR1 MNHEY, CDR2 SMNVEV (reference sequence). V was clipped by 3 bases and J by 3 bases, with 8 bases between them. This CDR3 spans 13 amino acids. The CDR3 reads CASSFPGDTEAFF. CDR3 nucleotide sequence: TGTGCCAGCAGTTTTCCGGGGGACACTGAAGCTTTCTTT.

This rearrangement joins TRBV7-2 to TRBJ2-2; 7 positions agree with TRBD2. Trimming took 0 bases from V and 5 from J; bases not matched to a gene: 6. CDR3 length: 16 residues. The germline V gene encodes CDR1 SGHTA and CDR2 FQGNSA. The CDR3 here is CASSLAAGRGTGELFF. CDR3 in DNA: TGTGCCAGCAGCTTAGCGGCGGGGCGGGGGACCGGGGAGCTGTTTTTT.

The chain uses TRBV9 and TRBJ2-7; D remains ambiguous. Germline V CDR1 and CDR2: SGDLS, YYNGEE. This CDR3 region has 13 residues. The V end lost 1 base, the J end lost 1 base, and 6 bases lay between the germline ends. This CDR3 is CASSVTESYEQYF. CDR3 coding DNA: TGTGCCAGCAGCGTAACAGAGTCCTACGAGCAGTACTTC.

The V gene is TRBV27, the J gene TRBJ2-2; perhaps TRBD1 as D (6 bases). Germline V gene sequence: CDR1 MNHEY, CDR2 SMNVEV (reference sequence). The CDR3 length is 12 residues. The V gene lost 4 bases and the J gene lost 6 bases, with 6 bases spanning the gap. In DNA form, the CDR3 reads TGTGCCAGCAGTTACAGGGCCGGGGAGCTGTTTTTT. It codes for CASSYRAGELFF.

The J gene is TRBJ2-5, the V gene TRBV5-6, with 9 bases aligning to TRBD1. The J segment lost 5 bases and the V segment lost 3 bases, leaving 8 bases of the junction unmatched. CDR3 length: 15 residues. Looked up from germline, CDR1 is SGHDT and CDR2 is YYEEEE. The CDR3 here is CASSYGDRVGETQYF. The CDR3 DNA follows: TGTGCCAGCAGCTACGGGGACAGGGTAGGGGAGACCCAGTACTTC.

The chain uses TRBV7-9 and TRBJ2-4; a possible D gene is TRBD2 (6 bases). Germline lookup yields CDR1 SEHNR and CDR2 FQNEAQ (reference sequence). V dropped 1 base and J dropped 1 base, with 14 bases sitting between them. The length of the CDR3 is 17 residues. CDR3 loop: CASSLGIDRGAKNIQYF. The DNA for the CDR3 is TGTGCCAGCAGCTTAGGTATCGACCGGGGGGCCAAAAACATTCAGTACTTC.

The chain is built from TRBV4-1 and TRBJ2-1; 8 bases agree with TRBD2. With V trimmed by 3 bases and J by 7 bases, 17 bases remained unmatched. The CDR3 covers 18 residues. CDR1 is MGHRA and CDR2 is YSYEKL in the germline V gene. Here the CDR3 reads CASSQGGRGEHRTNEQFF. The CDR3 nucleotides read TGCGCCAGCAGCCAGGGGGGGCGGGGGGAACACCGTACAAATGAGCAGTTCTTC.

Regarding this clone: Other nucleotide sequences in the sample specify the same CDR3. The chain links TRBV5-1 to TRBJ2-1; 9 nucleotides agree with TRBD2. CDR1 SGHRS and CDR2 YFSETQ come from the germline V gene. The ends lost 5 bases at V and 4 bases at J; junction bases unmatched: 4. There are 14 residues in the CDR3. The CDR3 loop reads CASSPSGGYNEQFF. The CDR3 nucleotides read TGCGCCAGCAGTCCGAGCGGGGGGTACAATGAGCAGTTCTTC.

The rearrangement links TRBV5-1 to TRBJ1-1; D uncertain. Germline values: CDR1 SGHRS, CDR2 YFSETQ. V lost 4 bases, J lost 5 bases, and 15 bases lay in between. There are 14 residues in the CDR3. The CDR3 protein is CASSRGSGETEAFF. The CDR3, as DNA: TGCGCCAGCAGCCGCGGGTCAGGTGAGACTGAAGCTTTCTTT.

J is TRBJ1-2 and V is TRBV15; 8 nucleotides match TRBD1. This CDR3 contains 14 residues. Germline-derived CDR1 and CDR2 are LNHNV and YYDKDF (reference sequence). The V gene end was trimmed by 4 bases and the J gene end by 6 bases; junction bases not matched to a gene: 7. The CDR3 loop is CATSTRTTGDGYTF. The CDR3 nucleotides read TGTGCCACCAGCACTAGGACGACAGGGGATGGCTACACCTTC. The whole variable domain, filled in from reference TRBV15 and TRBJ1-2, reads DAMVIQNPRYQVTQFGKPVTLSCSQTLNHNVMYWYQQKSSQAPKLLFHYYDKDFNNEADTPDNFQSRRPNTSFCFLDIRSPGLGDTAMYLCATSTRTTGDGYTFGSGTRLTVV.

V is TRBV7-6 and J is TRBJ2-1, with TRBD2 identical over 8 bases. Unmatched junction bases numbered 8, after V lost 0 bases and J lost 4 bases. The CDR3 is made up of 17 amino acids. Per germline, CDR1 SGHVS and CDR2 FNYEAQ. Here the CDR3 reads CASSLATGTRPYNEQFF. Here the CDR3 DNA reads TGTGCCAGCAGCTTAGCCACCGGGACTAGACCATACAATGAGCAGTTCTTC. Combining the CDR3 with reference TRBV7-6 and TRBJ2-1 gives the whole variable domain GAGVSQSPRYKVTKRGQDVALRCDPISGHVSLYWYRQALGQGPEFLTYFNYEAQQDKSGLPNDRFSAERPEGSISTLTIQRTEQRDSAMYRCASSLATGTRPYNEQFFGPGTRLTVL.

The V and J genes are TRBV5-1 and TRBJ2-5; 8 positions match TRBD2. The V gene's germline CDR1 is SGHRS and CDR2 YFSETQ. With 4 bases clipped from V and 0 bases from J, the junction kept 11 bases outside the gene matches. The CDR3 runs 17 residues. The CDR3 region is CASSRTPQRGNQETQYF. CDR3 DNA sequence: TGCGCCAGCAGCAGGACCCCCCAGCGGGGGAACCAAGAGACCCAGTACTTC.

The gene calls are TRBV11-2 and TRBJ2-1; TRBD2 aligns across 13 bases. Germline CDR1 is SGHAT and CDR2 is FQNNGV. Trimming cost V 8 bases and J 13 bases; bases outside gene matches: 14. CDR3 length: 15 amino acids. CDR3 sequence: CASLFQPGLAGLQFF. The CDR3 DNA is TGTGCCAGCTTATTCCAGCCGGGACTAGCGGGATTACAGTTCTTC.